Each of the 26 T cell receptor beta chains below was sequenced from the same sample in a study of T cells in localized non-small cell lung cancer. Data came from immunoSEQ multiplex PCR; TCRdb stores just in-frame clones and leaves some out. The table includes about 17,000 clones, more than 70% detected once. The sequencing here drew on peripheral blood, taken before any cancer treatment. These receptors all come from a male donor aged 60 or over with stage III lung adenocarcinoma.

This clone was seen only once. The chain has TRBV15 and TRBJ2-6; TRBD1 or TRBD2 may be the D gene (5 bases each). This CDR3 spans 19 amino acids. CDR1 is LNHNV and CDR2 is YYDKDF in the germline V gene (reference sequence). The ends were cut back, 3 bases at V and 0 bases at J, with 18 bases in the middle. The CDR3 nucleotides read TGTGCCACCAGCAGGCCCCTGGGACCGAAGAGCTCTGGGGCCAACGTCCTGACTTTC. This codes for CATSRPLGPKSSGANVLTF.

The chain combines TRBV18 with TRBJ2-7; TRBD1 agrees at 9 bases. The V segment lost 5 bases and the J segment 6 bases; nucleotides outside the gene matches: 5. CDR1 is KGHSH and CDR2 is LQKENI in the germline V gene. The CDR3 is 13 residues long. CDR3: CASSTGTGTEQYF. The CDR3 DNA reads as TGTGCCAGCTCAACCGGGACAGGGACCGAGCAGTACTTC.

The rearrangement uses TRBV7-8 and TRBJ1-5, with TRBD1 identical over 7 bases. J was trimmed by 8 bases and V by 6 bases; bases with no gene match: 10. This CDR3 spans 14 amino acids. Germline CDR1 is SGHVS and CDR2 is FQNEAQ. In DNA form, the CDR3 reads TGTGCCAGCAGAGGGCCAGGGGGGGGTGAGCCCCAGCATTTT. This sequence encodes CASRGPGGGEPQHF.

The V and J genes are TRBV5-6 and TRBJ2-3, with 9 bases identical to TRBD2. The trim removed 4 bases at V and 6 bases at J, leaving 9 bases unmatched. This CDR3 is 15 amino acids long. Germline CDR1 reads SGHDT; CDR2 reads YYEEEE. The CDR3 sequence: CASSRLAADRDTQYF. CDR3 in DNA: TGTGCCAGCAGCCGACTAGCGGCGGATCGGGATACGCAGTATTTT. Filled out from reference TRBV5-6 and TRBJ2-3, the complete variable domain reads DAGVTQSPTHLIKTRGQQVTLRCSPKSGHDTVSWYQQALGQGPQFIFQYYEEEERQRGNFPDRFSGHQFPNYSSELNVNALLLGDSALYLCASSRLAADRDTQYFGPGTRLTVL.

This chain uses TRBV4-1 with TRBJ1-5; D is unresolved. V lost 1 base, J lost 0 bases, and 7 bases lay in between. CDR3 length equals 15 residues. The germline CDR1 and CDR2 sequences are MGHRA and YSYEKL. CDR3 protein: CASSQAGNSNQPQHF. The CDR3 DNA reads TGCGCCAGCAGCCAAGCGGGGAATAGCAATCAGCCCCAGCATTTT.

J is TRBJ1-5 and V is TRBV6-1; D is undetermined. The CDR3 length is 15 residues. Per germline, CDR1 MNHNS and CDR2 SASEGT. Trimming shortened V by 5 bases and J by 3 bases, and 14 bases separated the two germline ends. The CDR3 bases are TGTGCCAGCAGTCCCGTTAGGTCCTCCAATCAGCCCCAGCATTTT. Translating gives CASSPVRSSNQPQHF.

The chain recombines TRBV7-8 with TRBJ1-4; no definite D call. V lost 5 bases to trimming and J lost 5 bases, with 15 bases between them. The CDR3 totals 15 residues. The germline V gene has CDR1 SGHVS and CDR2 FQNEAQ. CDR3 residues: CASSTGSYPNEKLFF. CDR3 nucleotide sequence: TGTGCCAGCAGCACCGGGTCCTACCCGAATGAAAAACTGTTTTTT.

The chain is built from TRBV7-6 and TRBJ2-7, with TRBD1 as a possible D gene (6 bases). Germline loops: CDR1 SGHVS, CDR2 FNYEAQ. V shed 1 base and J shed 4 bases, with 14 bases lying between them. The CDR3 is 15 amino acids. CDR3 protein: CASSLEATGKYEQYF. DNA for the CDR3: TGTGCCAGCAGCTTAGAAGCTACAGGGAAGTACGAGCAGTACTTC.

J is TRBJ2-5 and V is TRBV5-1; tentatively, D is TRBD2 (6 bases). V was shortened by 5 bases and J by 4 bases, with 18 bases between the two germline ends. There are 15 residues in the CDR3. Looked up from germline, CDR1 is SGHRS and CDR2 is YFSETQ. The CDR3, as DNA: TGCGCCAGCAGGCTCGACGGGGGTATCGTAGAGACCCAGTACTTC. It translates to CASRLDGGIVETQYF.

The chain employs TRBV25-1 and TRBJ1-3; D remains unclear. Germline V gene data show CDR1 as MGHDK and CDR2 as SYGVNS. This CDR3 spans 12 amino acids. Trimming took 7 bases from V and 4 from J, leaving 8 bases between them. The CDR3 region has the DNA TGTGCCAGCACTCAACAGGGAAACACCATATATTTT. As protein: CASTQQGNTIYF.

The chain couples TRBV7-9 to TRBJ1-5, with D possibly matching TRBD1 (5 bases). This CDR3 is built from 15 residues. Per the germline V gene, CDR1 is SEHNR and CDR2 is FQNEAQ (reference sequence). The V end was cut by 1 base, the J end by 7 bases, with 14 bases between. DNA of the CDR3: TGTGCCAGCAGCTTAGGGTCAGGGATTGGCCAGCCCCAGCATTTT. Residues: CASSLGSGIGQPQHF. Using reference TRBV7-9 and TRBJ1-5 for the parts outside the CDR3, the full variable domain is DTGVSQNPRHKITKRGQNVTFRCDPISEHNRLYWYRQTLGQGPEFLTYFQNEAQLEKSRLLSDRFSAERPKGSFSTLEIQRTEQGDSAMYLCASSLGSGIGQPQHFGDGTRLSIL.

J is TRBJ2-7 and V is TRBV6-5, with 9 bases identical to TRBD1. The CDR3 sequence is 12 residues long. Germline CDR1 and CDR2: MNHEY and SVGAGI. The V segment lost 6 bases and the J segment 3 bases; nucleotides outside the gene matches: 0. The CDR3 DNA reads TGTGCCAGCAGGGACAGGGGCTACGAGCAGTACTTC. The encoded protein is CASRDRGYEQYF.

The CDR3 region has the DNA TGCAGTGCTGGCACCTACGAGCAGTACTTC. It translates to CSAGTYEQYF. The genes are TRBV20-1 and TRBJ2-7; D remains ambiguous. Germline CDR1 DFQATT, CDR2 SNEGSKA (reference sequence). The CDR3 covers 10 residues. V was pared by 5 bases and J by 2 bases, with 4 bases between.

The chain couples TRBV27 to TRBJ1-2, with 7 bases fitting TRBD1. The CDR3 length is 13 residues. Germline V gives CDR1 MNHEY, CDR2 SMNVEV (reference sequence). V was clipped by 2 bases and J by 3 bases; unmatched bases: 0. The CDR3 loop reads CASSLQGDYGYTF. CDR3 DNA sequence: TGTGCCAGCAGTTTACAGGGGGACTATGGCTACACCTTC.

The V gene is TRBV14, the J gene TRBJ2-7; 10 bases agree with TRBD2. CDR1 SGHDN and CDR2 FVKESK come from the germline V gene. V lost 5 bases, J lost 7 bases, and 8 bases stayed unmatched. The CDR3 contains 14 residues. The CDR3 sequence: CASSSSGGAEEQYF. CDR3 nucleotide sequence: TGTGCCAGCAGCTCGAGCGGGGGGGCAGAAGAGCAGTACTTC.

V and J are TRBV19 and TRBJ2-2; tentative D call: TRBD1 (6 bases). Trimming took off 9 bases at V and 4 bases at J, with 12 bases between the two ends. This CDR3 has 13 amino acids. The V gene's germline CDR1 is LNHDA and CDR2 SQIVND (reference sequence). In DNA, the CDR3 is TGTGCCAGCCATACAGGGACCACCGGGGAGCTGTTTTTT. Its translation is CASHTGTTGELFF.

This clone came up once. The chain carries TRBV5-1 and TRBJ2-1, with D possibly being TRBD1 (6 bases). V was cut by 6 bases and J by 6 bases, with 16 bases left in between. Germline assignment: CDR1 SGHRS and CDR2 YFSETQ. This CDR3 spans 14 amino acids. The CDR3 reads CASNPGQNPNEQFF. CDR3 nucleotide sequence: TGCGCCAGCAACCCTGGACAGAATCCCAATGAGCAGTTCTTC.

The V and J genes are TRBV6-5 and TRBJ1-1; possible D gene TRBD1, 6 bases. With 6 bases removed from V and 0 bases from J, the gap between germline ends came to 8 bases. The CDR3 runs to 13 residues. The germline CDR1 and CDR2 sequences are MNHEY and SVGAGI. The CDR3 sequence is CASRYRVNTEAFF. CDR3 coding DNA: TGTGCCAGCAGGTACAGGGTGAACACTGAAGCTTTCTTT.

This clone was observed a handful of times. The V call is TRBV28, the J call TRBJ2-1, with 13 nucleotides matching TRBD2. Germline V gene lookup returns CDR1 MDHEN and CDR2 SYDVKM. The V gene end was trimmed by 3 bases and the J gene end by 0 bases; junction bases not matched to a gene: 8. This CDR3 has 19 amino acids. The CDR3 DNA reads TGTGCCAGCAGTTTCGGAGGGGGACTAGCGGGGAGCTCCTACAATGAGCAGTTCTTC. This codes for CASSFGGGLAGSSYNEQFF.

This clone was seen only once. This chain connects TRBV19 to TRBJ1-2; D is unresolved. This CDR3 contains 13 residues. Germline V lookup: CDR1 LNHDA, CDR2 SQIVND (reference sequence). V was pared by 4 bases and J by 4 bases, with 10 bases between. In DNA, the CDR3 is TGTGCCAGTAGTAACATTTCGAGCTATGGCTACACCTTC. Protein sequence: CASSNISSYGYTF.

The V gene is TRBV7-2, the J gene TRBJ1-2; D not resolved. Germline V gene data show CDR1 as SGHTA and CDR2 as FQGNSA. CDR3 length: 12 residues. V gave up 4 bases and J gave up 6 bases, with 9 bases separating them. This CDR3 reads CASSSSGDGYTF. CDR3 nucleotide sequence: TGTGCCAGCAGCTCCAGCGGGGATGGCTACACCTTC.

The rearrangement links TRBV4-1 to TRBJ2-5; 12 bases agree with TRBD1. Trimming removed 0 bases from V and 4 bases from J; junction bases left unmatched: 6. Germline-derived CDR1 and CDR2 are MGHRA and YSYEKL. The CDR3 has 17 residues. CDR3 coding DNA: TGCGCCAGCAGCCAAGAGGTGGGACAGGGGGCTGTAGAGACCCAGTACTTC. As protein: CASSQEVGQGAVETQYF.

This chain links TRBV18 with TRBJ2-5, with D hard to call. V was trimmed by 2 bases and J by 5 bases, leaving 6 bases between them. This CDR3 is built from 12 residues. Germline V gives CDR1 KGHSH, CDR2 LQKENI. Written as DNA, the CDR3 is TGTGCCAGCTCACCAGGAGAGGAGACCCAGTACTTC. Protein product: CASSPGEETQYF.

DNA of the CDR3: TGTGCCAGCAGTTTATCATCGAACTTGATCTATGGCTACACCTTC. This gives the protein CASSLSSNLIYGYTF. The rearrangement joins TRBV27 to TRBJ1-2; no clear D. CDR1 is MNHEY and CDR2 is SMNVEV in the germline V gene (reference sequence). V was clipped by 0 bases and J by 4 bases, with 12 bases between them. The CDR3 loop spans 15 amino acids.

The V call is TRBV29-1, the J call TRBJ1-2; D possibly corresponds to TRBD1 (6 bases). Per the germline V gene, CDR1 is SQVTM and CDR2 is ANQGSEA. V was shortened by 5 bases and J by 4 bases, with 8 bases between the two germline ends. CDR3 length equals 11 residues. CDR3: CSVRTVYGYTF. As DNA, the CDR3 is TGCAGCGTTCGGACAGTCTATGGCTACACCTTC.

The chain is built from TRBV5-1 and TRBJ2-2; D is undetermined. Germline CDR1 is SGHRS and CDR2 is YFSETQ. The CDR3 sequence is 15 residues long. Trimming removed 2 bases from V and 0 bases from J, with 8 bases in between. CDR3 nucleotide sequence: TGCGCCAGCAGCTTCGGGCAGTCGAACACCGGGGAGCTGTTTTTT. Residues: CASSFGQSNTGELFF.